The 28 T cell receptor beta chains below were found in one sample sequenced in a study of blood T cell repertoires in COVID-19. Produced via immunoSEQ multiplex PCR; TCRdb's table is partial and in-frame only. The sample lists tens of thousands of clones; roughly four fifths were seen once. Sequencing was performed on peripheral blood. These receptors were collected from an elderly woman with active or convalescent COVID-19.

This clone was recorded once. V usage is TRBV27 and J usage is TRBJ2-3, with 11 bases aligning to TRBD2. Germline V gene sequence: CDR1 MNHEY, CDR2 SMNVEV (reference sequence). Trimming at V came to 7 bases and at J to 7 bases, leaving 10 bases not matched to a gene. The CDR3 is 15 residues long. The CDR3 reads CASKSLAGGLNTQYF. In DNA, the CDR3 is TGTGCCAGCAAATCCCTAGCGGGGGGTTTAAATACGCAGTATTTT.

The chain has TRBV9 and TRBJ1-1, with D possibly TRBD1 on 5 matching bases. The CDR3 consists of 17 residues. Germline V CDR1 and CDR2: SGDLS, YYNGEE. The V gene lost 4 bases and the J gene lost 0 bases, with 19 bases spanning the gap. The CDR3: CASSPESRDSLNTEAFF. The DNA of the CDR3 is TGTGCCAGCAGCCCCGAGTCCAGGGACTCTTTGAACACTGAAGCTTTCTTT.

This clone turned up a few times. The chain has TRBV5-1 and TRBJ2-2; TRBD1 matches at 9 bases. This CDR3 has 15 amino acids. CDR1 is SGHRS, CDR2 YFSETQ, per germline. With V trimmed by 6 bases and J by 4 bases, 7 bases remained unmatched. The CDR3 nucleotides read TGCGCCAGCACCCTGGGACAGGGTGGCACCGGGGAGCTGTTTTTT. Protein: CASTLGQGGTGELFF.

The chain carries TRBV7-9 and TRBJ2-7; TRBD1 might be the D (5 bases). The ends were cut back, 2 bases at V and 3 bases at J, with 8 bases in the middle. The CDR3 runs to 13 residues. Germline loops: CDR1 SEHNR, CDR2 FQNEAQ (reference sequence). As DNA, the CDR3 is TGTGCCAGCAGCTTATCGACAGTCTACGAGCAGTACTTC. It encodes CASSLSTVYEQYF. Based on the CDR3 plus reference TRBV7-9 and TRBJ2-7, the full variable domain is DTGVSQNPRHKITKRGQNVTFRCDPISEHNRLYWYRQTLGQGPEFLTYFQNEAQLEKSRLLSDRFSAERPKGSFSTLEIQRTEQGDSAMYLCASSLSTVYEQYFGPGTRLTVT.

The sample holds many counts of this clone. The chain carries TRBV11-2 and TRBJ2-5; TRBD2 matches at 12 bases. With 5 bases clipped from V and 5 bases from J, the junction kept 9 bases outside the gene matches. Germline V CDR1 and CDR2: SGHAT, FQNNGV. The CDR3 covers 16 residues. The CDR3 DNA is TGTGCCAGCAGCGCGGACCTAGCGGGGGGGAGGGAGACCCAGTACTTC. This codes for CASSADLAGGRETQYF.

The genes are TRBV7-2 and TRBJ2-5; 13 positions agree with TRBD2. From germline, CDR1 is SGHTA and CDR2 FQGNSA. The CDR3 covers 18 residues. The V and J ends lost 5 bases and 5 bases, in that order; junction bases with no gene match: 14. CDR3 amino acids: CASSLRGGTSGVSETQYF. The CDR3 nucleotides are TGTGCCAGCAGCCTCCGAGGTGGGACTAGCGGGGTTTCGGAGACCCAGTACTTC.

V usage is TRBV19 and J usage is TRBJ1-4, with 7 bases fitting TRBD1. Germline V lookup: CDR1 LNHDA, CDR2 SQIVND (reference sequence). This CDR3 comprises 16 residues. V lost 4 bases and J lost 1; bases outside the gene matches: 6. The CDR3 bases are TGTGCCAGTAGTACCCCCCGGACAGGAACTAATGAAAAACTGTTTTTT. It translates to CASSTPRTGTNEKLFF.

The chain uses TRBV6-5 and TRBJ1-4; maybe TRBD1 (6 bases). Germline V lookup: CDR1 MNHEY, CDR2 SVGAGI. The CDR3 covers 14 residues. Between the trimmed V and J ends, which lost 10 bases and 0 bases, there was a span of 12 bases. This CDR3 reads CATKTGPTNEKLFF. The CDR3 nucleotides read TGTGCCACCAAAACAGGGCCAACTAATGAAAAACTGTTTTTT.

The chain joins TRBV6-2 or TRBV6-3 to TRBJ1-1; unclear D gene. The CDR3 consists of 15 residues. Trimming shortened V by 2 bases and J by 6 bases, and 16 bases separated the two germline ends. The germline CDR1 and CDR2 sequences are MNHEY and SVGEGT. The DNA of the CDR3 is TGTGCCAGCAGTTACGGTGCCGGGGTGGAAGCTGAAGCTTTCTTT. As protein: CASSYGAGVEAEAFF.

The rearrangement uses TRBV5-6 and TRBJ1-2; D is undetermined. This CDR3 region has 13 residues. Trimming cost V 4 bases and J 2 bases, with 9 bases left between them. Germline values: CDR1 SGHDT, CDR2 YYEEEE. CDR3 bases: TGTGCCAGCAGCCCTCTAAGAAACTATGGCTACACCTTC. Translating gives CASSPLRNYGYTF.

The chain has TRBV11-3 and TRBJ1-5, with D perhaps matching TRBD1 (5 bases). Germline V gives CDR1 SGHNT, CDR2 YENEEA. The CDR3 length is 18 residues. Trimming took off 1 base at V and 6 bases at J, with 22 bases between the two ends. This chain's CDR3 is CASSLGWQGGTWGQPQHF. As DNA, the CDR3 is TGTGCCAGCAGCTTAGGTTGGCAGGGCGGCACCTGGGGTCAGCCCCAGCATTTT.

The chain joins TRBV5-4 to TRBJ2-5; TRBD1 might be the D (5 bases). CDR1 SGHNT and CDR2 YYREEE come from the germline V gene (reference sequence). This CDR3 has 13 amino acids. V shed 4 bases and J shed 1 base, with 8 bases lying between them. In DNA form, the CDR3 reads TGTGCCAGCAGCCCAGGGCGCCAAGAGACCCAGTACTTC. This sequence encodes CASSPGRQETQYF.

This clone came up many times. The chain has TRBV15 and TRBJ1-2; D may be TRBD1 (6 bases). Trimming took off 3 bases at V and 5 bases at J, with 13 bases between the two ends. This CDR3 comprises 14 residues. CDR1 is LNHNV, CDR2 YYDKDF, per germline (reference sequence). The CDR3 here is CATSSAGVGYGYTF. The CDR3 DNA is TGTGCCACCAGCAGTGCAGGGGTGGGGTATGGCTACACCTTC. The full variable domain, rest sourced from reference TRBV15 and TRBJ1-2, is DAMVIQNPRYQVTQFGKPVTLSCSQTLNHNVMYWYQQKSSQAPKLLFHYYDKDFNNEADTPDNFQSRRPNTSFCFLDIRSPGLGDTAMYLCATSSAGVGYGYTFGSGTRLTVV.

CDR3 DNA: TGTGCCAGCAGTTACTCTGGGACTAGCGACGATGAGCAGTTCTTC. This codes for CASSYSGTSDDEQFF. The gene calls are TRBV6-5 and TRBJ2-1; 10 bases agree with TRBD2. Germline V gene sequence: CDR1 MNHEY, CDR2 SVGAGI. CDR3 length: 15 residues. The ends lost 0 bases at V and 8 bases at J; junction bases unmatched: 4.

V usage is TRBV11-2 and J usage is TRBJ1-3; no clear D. Germline CDR1 SGHAT, CDR2 FQNNGV. This CDR3 comprises 14 residues. The germline V and J ends were trimmed by 3 bases and 0 bases, with 6 bases remaining between them. The CDR3 is CASSLSNSGNTIYF. CDR3 coding DNA: TGTGCCAGCAGCTTGAGTAACTCTGGAAACACCATATATTTT. The full variable domain, its missing parts supplied by reference TRBV11-2 and TRBJ1-3, is EAGVAQSPRYKIIEKRQSVAFWCNPISGHATLYWYQQILGQGPKLLIQFQNNGVVDDSQLPKDRFSAERLKGVDSTLKIQPAKLEDSAVYLCASSLSNSGNTIYFGEGSWLTVV.

The chain has TRBV27 and TRBJ1-1; perhaps TRBD1 as D (5 bases). The CDR3 has 16 residues. Looked up from germline, CDR1 is MNHEY and CDR2 is SMNVEV (reference sequence). V was trimmed by 5 bases and J by 1 base, leaving 17 bases between them. The chain's CDR3 is CASSRSLGGSNTEAFF. The CDR3 nucleotides read TGTGCCAGCAGTCGCTCCCTCGGGGGGTCGAACACTGAAGCTTTCTTT.

This chain joins TRBV9 and TRBJ2-5; no clear D. There are 13 residues in the CDR3. Trimming removed 0 bases from V and 0 bases from J, with 3 bases in between. Germline CDR1 reads SGDLS; CDR2 reads YYNGEE. For the CDR3, the DNA is TGTGCCAGCAGCGTAGCCAACCAAGAGACCCAGTACTTC. Residues: CASSVANQETQYF. Using reference TRBV9 and TRBJ2-5 for the parts outside the CDR3, the full variable domain is DSGVTQTPKHLITATGQRVTLRCSPRSGDLSVYWYQQSLDQGLQFLIQYYNGEERAKGNILERFSAQQFPDLHSELNLSSLELGDSALYFCASSVANQETQYFGPGTRLLVL.

This clone is large (0.1 to 1%) in the sample. The V call is TRBV30, the J call TRBJ2-2, with D unclear. Per the germline V gene, CDR1 is GTSNPN and CDR2 is SVGIG (reference sequence). The ends were cut back, 4 bases at V and 6 bases at J, with 12 bases in the middle. The CDR3 totals 13 residues. In DNA form, the CDR3 reads TGTGCCTGGACCCTTTCTGGCTCCGGGGAGCTGTTTTTT. It translates to CAWTLSGSGELFF.

The rearrangement links TRBV9 to TRBJ2-1; TRBD2 is a possible D gene (5 bases). V was pared by 3 bases and J by 2 bases, with 12 bases between. Germline values: CDR1 SGDLS, CDR2 YYNGEE. This CDR3 contains 15 residues. The DNA of the CDR3 is TGTGCCAGCAGCGCAACGGGAAACCCCTACAATGAGCAGTTCTTC. It yields the protein CASSATGNPYNEQFF.

V is TRBV30 and J is TRBJ1-2; 7 nucleotides align to TRBD1. V lost 3 bases, J lost 7 bases, and 8 bases stayed unmatched. The CDR3 loop spans 13 amino acids. CDR1 is GTSNPN and CDR2 is SVGIG in the germline V gene (reference sequence). CDR3 sequence: CAWRDTRGFGYTF. The CDR3 DNA is TGTGCCTGGAGAGACACCAGGGGGTTTGGCTACACCTTC.

This clone has just one count. The J gene is TRBJ1-2, the V gene TRBV29-1, with 9 nucleotides matching TRBD1. The CDR3 is made up of 13 amino acids. Losses at the gene ends were 7 bases for V and 11 bases for J; bases not matched to a gene: 14. Germline V gene lookup returns CDR1 SQVTM and CDR2 ANQGSEA. The CDR3 reads CSAWTGEGLGYTF. The CDR3 nucleotides read TGCAGCGCCTGGACAGGGGAGGGATTGGGGTACACCTTC.

This clone was seen more than once but under ten times. This sequence joins TRBV10-1 and TRBJ1-4, with 8 bases fitting TRBD1. Losses at the gene ends were 9 bases for V and 3 bases for J; bases not matched to a gene: 9. Per germline, CDR1 WNHNN and CDR2 SYGVQD (reference sequence). The CDR3 runs 15 residues. The CDR3 nucleotides read TGCGCCAGAAACAGGGGGGTAGCGTCTAATGAAAAACTGTTTTTT. It is translated as CARNRGVASNEKLFF.

This clone was detected only a few times. The chain joins TRBV6-5 to TRBJ2-7; D is undetermined. V was pared by 6 bases and J by 0 bases, with 9 bases between. The CDR3 consists of 13 residues. Germline values: CDR1 MNHEY, CDR2 SVGAGI. CDR3 bases: TGTGCCAGCAGCGGAACAGTCTCCTACGAGCAGTACTTC. Residues: CASSGTVSYEQYF.

The chain carries TRBV7-6 and TRBJ1-3; D remains unclear. Germline V gene lookup returns CDR1 SGHVS and CDR2 FNYEAQ. The V end was cut by 1 base, the J end by 4 bases, with 11 bases between. The CDR3 covers 15 residues. The CDR3 is CASSLEGTAGNTIYF. CDR3 sequence (DNA): TGTGCCAGCAGCTTAGAAGGAACAGCAGGAAACACCATATATTTT.

The gene calls are TRBV6-5 and TRBJ1-5; D call uncertain. The CDR3 contains 13 residues. CDR1 is MNHEY and CDR2 is SVGAGI in the germline V gene. V lost 7 bases, J lost 0 bases, and 7 bases lay in between. CDR3 coding DNA: TGTGCCAGCAAGAGCTTTAGCAATCAGCCCCAGCATTTT. This sequence encodes CASKSFSNQPQHF.

The genes are TRBV30 and TRBJ1-2; D is perhaps TRBD1 (6 bases). V lost 5 bases, J lost 8 bases, and 15 bases lay in between. CDR1 and CDR2 (germline): GTSNPN, SVGIG (reference sequence). The CDR3 is 12 amino acids. The CDR3 DNA follows: TGTGCCTGGGACAGGTCCTTTATGGGCTACACCTTC. Residues: CAWDRSFMGYTF.

This rearrangement joins TRBV7-8 to TRBJ1-2; TRBD1 is a possible D gene (6 bases). This CDR3 is built from 15 residues. Trimming left V 1 base short and J 3 bases short, with 12 bases between. Germline CDR1 and CDR2: SGHVS and FQNEAQ. For the CDR3, the DNA is TGTGCCAGCAGCTTAGTCGGCAGGGGAGACTATGGCTACACCTTC. Protein: CASSLVGRGDYGYTF.

Of note for this clone: Additional DNA sequences in this sample encode the identical CDR3. The chain uses TRBV5-1 and TRBJ2-3, with 13 bases lining up with TRBD2. After removal of 4 bases from V and 2 bases from J, the junction contained 4 bases not matched to a gene. CDR1 and CDR2 (germline): SGHRS, YFSETQ. This CDR3 is 16 amino acids long. The CDR3: CASSPGLAGATDTQYF. In DNA, the CDR3 is TGCGCCAGCAGCCCCGGACTAGCGGGGGCCACAGATACGCAGTATTTT.